These 8 T cell receptor beta chains were sequenced from one sample in a study of Ad26.COV2.S vaccination and SARS-CoV-2 variants (dated by TCRdb to about 2021). The label giving this sample's treatment or condition can be read as: around 19 received Ad26.COV2.S at low or high dose, single or two shots; about five received placebo; per-sample allocation not given. Repertoires of vaccine and placebo recipients were sequenced from samples collected on day 63 after the first injection. Libraries were made using the immunoSEQ multiplex PCR assay. Entries here come from immuneACCESS through TCRdb and include only in-frame sequences with V and J called. Some clones fail to appear in such tables; in the studies checked, an unresolved V gene covers under half of the shortfall, and the cause of the remainder is unknown. The sample has 400,000 or so clones on record, around nine tenths of them singletons. The ten largest make up 3.5% of the sample.

Sequencing used peripheral blood, obtained in a trial of Ad26.COV2.S vaccine versus placebo. The receptors here all came from a person aged 18-65 years who received the Ad26.COV2.S COVID-19 vaccine or a placebo.

The rearrangement links TRBV7-8 to TRBJ2-3; possibly TRBD2 for D (5 bases). Germline V gene lookup returns CDR1 SGHVS and CDR2 FQNEAQ. The CDR3 runs 15 residues. With 4 bases removed from V and 0 bases from J, the gap between germline ends came to 11 bases. The CDR3: CASSSGVTSTDTQYF. The CDR3 DNA reads TGTGCCAGCAGCTCCGGGGTGACTAGCACAGATACGCAGTATTTT. Based on the CDR3 plus reference TRBV7-8 and TRBJ2-3, the full variable domain is GAGVSQSPRYKVAKRGQDVALRCDPISGHVSLFWYQQALGQGPEFLTYFQNEAQLDKSGLPSDRFFAERPEGSVSTLKIQRTQQEDSAVYLCASSSGVTSTDTQYFGPGTRLTVL.

Worth noting for this clone: The sample carries other DNA sequences with the same CDR3. The rearrangement uses TRBV20-1 and TRBJ2-5; D gene ambiguous. This CDR3 comprises 10 residues. Germline CDR1 is DFQATT and CDR2 is SNEGSKA (reference sequence). V lost 3 bases, J lost 5 bases, and 4 bases lay in between. CDR3 nucleotides: TGCAGTGCTAGGAAGGAGACCCAGTACTTC. Translation: CSARKETQYF.

This clone was seen a single time. This chain links TRBV5-8 with TRBJ2-1; perhaps D is TRBD1 or TRBD2 (6 bases each). CDR1 SGHTS and CDR2 YDEGEE come from the germline V gene. The CDR3 covers 14 residues. V was shortened by 3 bases and J by 10 bases, with 17 bases between the two germline ends. As DNA, the CDR3 is TGTGCCAGCAGCTGGGGGGCAGGGTTTAACGAGCAGTTCTTC. The encoded protein is CASSWGAGFNEQFF.

This clone was recorded only once. The chain employs TRBV7-9 and TRBJ1-4, with 7 bases lining up with TRBD1. The CDR3 runs 16 residues. With V trimmed by 5 bases and J by 2 bases, 8 bases remained unmatched. Germline loops: CDR1 SEHNR, CDR2 FQNEAQ (reference sequence). CDR3 in amino acids: CASSPRQGLTNEKLFF. Here the CDR3 DNA reads TGTGCCAGCAGCCCTCGACAGGGATTGACTAATGAAAAACTGTTTTTT.

The gene calls are TRBV19 and TRBJ1-5; unclear D gene. The germline V and J ends were trimmed by 9 bases and 0 bases, with 12 bases remaining between them. CDR3 length: 14 residues. CDR1 is LNHDA and CDR2 is SQIVND in the germline V gene (reference sequence). As DNA, the CDR3 is TGTGCCAGCGACGGGAGTTATAGCAATCAGCCCCAGCATTTT. It yields the protein CASDGSYSNQPQHF.

Concerning this clone itself: Because the CDR3's place on the DNA is in doubt, the DNA is left out and the CDR3 is given as listed by TCRdb. The rearrangement uses TRBV10-3 and TRBJ1-1. Germline CDR1 ENHRY, CDR2 SYGVKD. The CDR3 comprises 21 residues, both ends counted. The CDR3 sequence: CAISADTFEAFFGQGVGGAFF.

For the CDR3, the DNA is TGTGCCAGCAGCCCAGAACGGGACAGGATTTCACCCCTCCACTTT. Amino acid sequence: CASSPERDRISPLHF. The rearrangement joins TRBV13 to TRBJ1-6; 8 bases are shared with TRBD1. Germline-derived CDR1 and CDR2 are PRHDT and FYEKMQ (reference sequence). The length of the CDR3 is 15 residues. Unmatched junction bases numbered 9, after V lost 5 bases and J lost 9 bases.

This chain uses TRBV5-4 with TRBJ2-2; TRBD1 might be the D (5 bases). V lost 4 bases and J lost 8, with 9 bases in between. The germline CDR1 and CDR2 sequences are SGHNT and YYREEE (reference sequence). The CDR3 loop spans 12 amino acids. The CDR3 nucleotides read TGTGCCAGCAGCGTCAGGGTGGGGGAGCTGTTTTTT. This sequence encodes CASSVRVGELFF.